This T cell receptor beta chain was sequenced in a study of blood T cell repertoires in COVID-19. Study overall: Sites across the United States, Italy and Spain contributed samples from acute and convalescent COVID-19. T cells, B-cell-depleted T cells, or PBMCs provided the cDNA or gDNA that served as material.

This clone occurred a few times. Recruited during active infection, patients (from Seattle) were subsequently followed longitudinally. In the study's own analysis: Cell counts per sample came from amplifying reference gene primers. Repertoires were generated with immunoSEQ multiplex PCR, while TCRdb's copy carries only in-frame clones and drops some. V and J calls and clone size are those listed in that table; D and trimming were worked out from the DNA. The sample comprises roughly 150,000 clones, about 86% of which are singletons, and 10% rests with the top ten. The CDR3 covers 12 residues. The ends were cut back, 6 bases at V and 8 bases at J, with 13 bases in the middle. The germline V gene has CDR1 MDHEN and CDR2 SYDVKM.

Sequenced material: peripheral blood. V usage is TRBV28 and J usage is TRBJ1-1, with D maybe TRBD1 (5 bases). This sequence was found in a woman aged 70-85 years with COVID-19, enrolled during active disease. The CDR3 here is CASSMKGVEAFF. In DNA, the CDR3 is TGTGCCAGCAGCATGAAAGGGGTGGAAGCTTTCTTT. Full variable domain (remainder filled in from reference TRBV28 and TRBJ1-1): DVKVTQSSRYLVKRTGEKVFLECVQDMDHENMFWYRQDPGLGLRLIYFSYDVKMKEKGDIPEGYSVSREKKERFSLILESASTNQTSMYLCASSMKGVEAFFGQGTRLTVV.